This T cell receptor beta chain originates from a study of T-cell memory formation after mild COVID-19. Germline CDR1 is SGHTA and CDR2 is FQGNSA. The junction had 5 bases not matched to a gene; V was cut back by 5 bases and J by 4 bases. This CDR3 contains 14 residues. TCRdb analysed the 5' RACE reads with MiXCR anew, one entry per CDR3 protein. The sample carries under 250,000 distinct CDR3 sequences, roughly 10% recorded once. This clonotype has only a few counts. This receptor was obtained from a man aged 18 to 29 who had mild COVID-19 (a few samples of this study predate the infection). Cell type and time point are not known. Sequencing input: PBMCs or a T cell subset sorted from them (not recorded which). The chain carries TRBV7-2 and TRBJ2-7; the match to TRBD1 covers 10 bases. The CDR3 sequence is CASSRQGATYEQYF. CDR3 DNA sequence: TGTGCCAGCAGCCGACAGGGGGCTACGTACGAGCAGTACTTC.